These 16 T cell receptor beta chains share one sample of origin, sequenced in a study of shared clonotypes between healthy human individuals (dated by TCRdb to 2018 to 2020). To prepare the library, the immunoSEQ multiplex PCR assay was applied. What TCRdb holds here is the immuneACCESS table cut down to in-frame rearrangements. Part of the clones is not present; checked against another copy, under half of the missing clones reflect an unresolved V gene, and the others are unexplained. Recorded for this sample are about a million clones; more than 65% of them occurred a single time. The top ten hold about 1.5% of the sample. The sequencing input was memory CD4+ T cells sorted from blood. This specimen's cell subset or site label, interpreted: CD45RA-negative fraction. Receptor source: a man aged 18 to 29 in good health.

This clone occurred once. The J gene is TRBJ1-5, the V gene TRBV7-2, with 7 bases fitting TRBD1. Germline V gene data show CDR1 as SGHTA and CDR2 as FQGNSA. The CDR3 extends over 13 amino acids. The V segment lost 2 bases and the J segment 7 bases; nucleotides outside the gene matches: 2. DNA for the CDR3: TGTGCCAGCAGCTTAACAGGGGTACAGCCCCAGCATTTT. Protein product: CASSLTGVQPQHF.

This chain joins TRBV14 and TRBJ1-1; the D gene is possibly TRBD1 (5 bases). CDR3 length: 14 residues. V dropped 2 bases and J dropped 12 bases, with 19 bases sitting between them. Germline loops: CDR1 SGHDN, CDR2 FVKESK. The CDR3 sequence: CASSQRARGPQTFF. CDR3 nucleotide sequence: TGTGCCAGCAGCCAAAGGGCCCGGGGCCCTCAGACTTTCTTT.

The chain has TRBV10-3 and TRBJ2-5; maybe TRBD2 (5 bases). Per the germline V gene, CDR1 is ENHRY and CDR2 is SYGVKD. The CDR3 has 13 residues. V was cut by 0 bases and J by 3 bases, with 5 bases left in between. CDR3 sequence (DNA): TGTGCCATCAGTGAGTCGGAGGAAGAGACCCAGTACTTC. Amino acid sequence: CAISESEEETQYF.

The chain links TRBV5-1 to TRBJ2-5; 11 positions match TRBD2. The germline CDR1 and CDR2 sequences are SGHRS and YFSETQ. The CDR3 is 17 amino acids. V shed 3 bases, J shed 4 bases, and the junction held 11 bases outside the gene matches. The DNA for the CDR3 is TGCGCCAGCAGCTGGGCGACTAGCGGGGAGTTCCGAGAGACCCAGTACTTC. Residues: CASSWATSGEFRETQYF. Full variable domain (rest looked up from reference TRBV5-1 and TRBJ2-5): KAGVTQTPRYLIKTRGQQVTLSCSPISGHRSVSWYQQTPGQGLQFLFEYFSETQRNKGNFPGRFSGRQFSNSRSEMNVSTLELGDSALYLCASSWATSGEFRETQYFGPGTRLLVL.

The rearrangement links TRBV7-4 to TRBJ1-5; TRBD1 matches 10 bases. This CDR3 has 15 amino acids. Per germline, CDR1 SGHVT and CDR2 SQSDAQ. The trim removed 1 base at V and 6 bases at J, leaving 3 bases unmatched. In nucleotides, the CDR3 is TGTGCCAGCAGCTTAGGACAGGGGGCGGGTCAGCCCCAGCATTTT. The encoded protein is CASSLGQGAGQPQHF. The whole variable domain, remainder taken from reference TRBV7-4 and TRBJ1-5, is GAGVSQSPRYKVAKRGRDVALRCDSISGHVTLYWYRQTLGQGSEVLTYSQSDAQRDKSGRPSGRFSAERPERSVSTLKIQRTEQGDSAVYLCASSLGQGAGQPQHFGDGTRLSIL.

V is TRBV7-2 and J is TRBJ1-2, with TRBD1 identical over 7 bases. Looked up from germline, CDR1 is SGHTA and CDR2 is FQGNSA. The CDR3 runs to 16 residues. J gave up 3 bases and V 1 base, and 8 bases lay outside the gene matches. This chain's CDR3 is CASSLEQGRMDYGYTF. The CDR3 coding sequence is TGTGCCAGCAGCTTAGAACAGGGGAGAATGGACTATGGCTACACCTTC.

This chain uses TRBV5-5 with TRBJ2-5; no definite D call. V lost 7 bases, J lost 2 bases, and 6 bases lay in between. CDR1 and CDR2 from the germline V gene are SGHKS and YYEKEE (reference sequence). The CDR3 contains 11 residues. This CDR3 reads CASVNQETQYF. The CDR3 region has the DNA TGTGCCAGCGTGAATCAAGAGACCCAGTACTTC.

The genes are TRBV5-6 and TRBJ1-2; TRBD1 agrees at 9 bases. There are 14 residues in the CDR3. Per the germline V gene, CDR1 is SGHDT and CDR2 is YYEEEE. Trimming cost V 4 bases and J 4 bases; bases outside gene matches: 5. CDR3 DNA sequence: TGTGCCAGCAGCCAGGACAGGGGCGGCTATGGCTACACCTTC. This gives the protein CASSQDRGGYGYTF.

The rearrangement links TRBV18 to TRBJ2-7; D is perhaps TRBD1 or TRBD2 (5 bases each). The CDR3 loop spans 13 amino acids. The germline V gene has CDR1 KGHSH and CDR2 LQKENI. The V and J ends lost 3 bases and 6 bases respectively, with 12 bases between them. CDR3 coding DNA: TGTGCCAGCTCACCGGCCAGGGAGTTCGAGCAGTACTTC. Amino acids: CASSPAREFEQYF. Full variable domain (missing parts from reference TRBV18 and TRBJ2-7): NAGVMQNPRHLVRRRGQEARLRCSPMKGHSHVYWYRQLPEEGLKFMVYLQKENIIDESGMPKERFSAEFPKEGPSILRIQQVVRGDSAAYFCASSPAREFEQYFGPGTRLTVT.

The chain couples TRBV7-2 to TRBJ2-7, with TRBD1 identical over 8 bases. V gave up 4 bases and J gave up 2 bases; unmatched junction bases: 7. Germline CDR1 SGHTA, CDR2 FQGNSA. The CDR3 spans 15 residues. In DNA, the CDR3 is TGTGCCAGCAGCTCCTCCGGGACAGGCCCCTACGAGCAGTACTTC. Its protein product is CASSSSGTGPYEQYF.

The J gene is TRBJ1-2, the V gene TRBV19, with 8 bases fitting TRBD1. This CDR3 region has 14 residues. The germline gives CDR1 LNHDA, CDR2 SQIVND (reference sequence). J was trimmed by 8 bases and V by 5 bases; bases with no gene match: 10. The CDR3 loop is CASSQQGDLVGYTF. CDR3 coding DNA: TGTGCCAGTAGTCAACAGGGGGACCTTGTCGGCTACACCTTC.

V gene TRBV12-5 combines with J gene TRBJ1-4; no clear D gene. Trimming removed 4 bases from V and 0 bases from J, with 6 bases in between. The germline gives CDR1 LGHNT, CDR2 FRNRAP. The CDR3 sequence is 14 residues long. For the CDR3, the DNA is TGTGCTAGTGGTTATGGTGCAACTAATGAAAAACTGTTTTTT. Its protein product is CASGYGATNEKLFF.

The chain combines TRBV11-2 with TRBJ1-4; D not certain. V lost 1 base and J lost 8, with 14 bases in between. This CDR3 is built from 15 residues. Germline V lookup: CDR1 SGHAT, CDR2 FQNNGV. CDR3 coding DNA: TGTGCCAGCAGCTTAGGGTCGGGAGCAGGAGAAAAACTGTTTTTT. It encodes CASSLGSGAGEKLFF.

This clone appeared many times. This rearrangement joins TRBV2 to TRBJ1-1; the D gene is possibly TRBD1 (5 bases). This CDR3 region has 15 residues. CDR1 and CDR2 (germline): SNHLY, FYNNEI. V was pared by 4 bases and J by 1 base, with 13 bases between. The CDR3 spells CASSANRLGNTEAFF. The CDR3 region has the DNA TGTGCCAGCAGTGCCAACAGGCTAGGGAACACTGAAGCTTTCTTT.

V and J are TRBV30 and TRBJ2-2; possibly TRBD1 for D (6 bases). The ends were cut back, 4 bases at V and 1 base at J, with 16 bases in the middle. This CDR3 has 16 amino acids. Germline CDR1 is GTSNPN and CDR2 is SVGIG (reference sequence). The CDR3 region has the DNA TGTGCCTGGAACGGAGGTGGCAGGGGGAACACCGGGGAGCTGTTTTTT. It is translated as CAWNGGGRGNTGELFF.

This clone was seen only once. This chain joins TRBV14 and TRBJ2-7, with D perhaps matching TRBD1 or TRBD2 (5 bases each). Germline CDR1 reads SGHDN; CDR2 reads FVKESK. Trimming took off 4 bases at V and 4 bases at J, with 11 bases between the two ends. The CDR3 length is 13 residues. CDR3 in amino acids: CASSRDLSYEQYF. CDR3 sequence (DNA): TGTGCCAGCAGCCGGGACCTCTCTTACGAGCAGTACTTC.